These T cell receptor beta chains were read from a single sample in a study of early T cells in non-severe SARS-CoV-2 infection. TCRdb itself ran the 5' RACE reads through MiXCR, one entry per CDR3 protein. In the table there are 20,000 to 25,000 distinct CDR3 sequences, approximately 4.5% of which are singletons. The sequenced sample consisted of whole blood. The receptors originated from an adult who was a healthcare worker with PCR-confirmed SARS-CoV-2 infection or an uninfected control (not recorded which). Each CDR3 is given with its conserved first and last residue. A D gene is named only where the DNA matches it firmly. Expanded clones are given a class, and other clones once, few, many or no size at all.

J,V,size,D,DNA,CDR3
TRBJ2-1,TRBV4-3,.,TRBD2,TGCGCCAGCAGCCAAGAGGGGCCAAGCGGGGAGAACAATGAGCAGTTCTTC,CASSQEGPSGENNEQFF
TRBJ2-5,TRBV28,many,.,TGTGCCAGCACTTTAATTATGGGAGAGACCCAGTACTTC,CASTLIMGETQYF
TRBJ2-2,TRBV7-3,.,.,TGTGCCAGCAGCTTGATGGACAGGAACACCGGGGAGCTGTTTTTT,CASSLMDRNTGELFF
TRBJ1-6,TRBV19,many,TRBD1,TGTGCCAGCGGGGACAGGGCAACTTCACCCCTCCACTTT,CASGDRATSPLHF
TRBJ1-1,TRBV30,many,TRBD1,TGTGCCTGGAGTATCCGGGACAGGGGGACGATGAACACTGAAGCTTTCTTT,CAWSIRDRGTMNTEAFF
TRBJ2-2,TRBV5-1,medium-sized,TRBD1,TGCGCCAGCAGTCTGGACAGGCCTACCGGGGAGCTGTTTTTT,CASSLDRPTGELFF
TRBJ2-3,TRBV13,many,.,TGTGCCAGCAGCCTAGTCGTCCGAGATACGCAGTATTTT,CASSLVVRDTQYF
TRBJ1-1,TRBV12-3/TRBV12-4,many,.,TGTGCCAGCAGTTTACAGGCTCTAGGCGCTTTCTTT,CASSLQALGAFF
TRBJ2-7,TRBV10-2,many,TRBD1,TGCGCCATACAGGGGGCCGGCTACGAGCAGTACTTC,CAIQGAGYEQYF
TRBJ2-3,TRBV7-3,many,TRBD1,TGTGCCAGCAGGCCCGGGACAGGGATCGCAGATACGCAGTATTTT,CASRPGTGIADTQYF
TRBJ1-4,TRBV2,many,.,TGTGCCAGCAGTGGCGGGAACACCCAACGACTGTTTTTT,CASSGGNTQRLFF
TRBJ1-1,TRBV12-3/TRBV12-4,.,.,TGTGCCAGCAGTCCCCGGGACACCCCTGAAGCTTTCTTT,CASSPRDTPEAFF
TRBJ2-7,TRBV13,many,TRBD1,TGTGCCAGCAGCTTACCAGGGACAGGCGAGCAGTACTTC,CASSLPGTGEQYF
TRBJ2-1,TRBV18,many,TRBD1,TGTGCCAGCGAGACCGGGAAGGGGGCGCTTTACAATGAGCAGTTCTTC,CASETGKGALYNEQFF
TRBJ2-3,TRBV2,.,TRBD2,TGTGCCAGCAGTGAAGATGGCGGGGGGTACACAGATACGCAGTATTTT,CASSEDGGGYTDTQYF
TRBJ2-7,TRBV12-2,many,.,TGTGCAAGTCGCTTAGAGGAGGGAACCCTCAACTACGAGCAGTACTTC,CASRLEEGTLNYEQYF
TRBJ2-4,TRBV4-1,many,.,TGCGCCAGCAGCTCCCGGCACGGCCAGTACTTC,CASSSRHGQYF
TRBJ2-6,TRBV3-1,medium-sized,.,TGTGCCAGCAGCCCAACCCCCCAGGGAACTCACTCTGGGGCCAACGTCCTGACTTTC,CASSPTPQGTHSGANVLTF
TRBJ2-7,TRBV10-3,many,.,TGTGCCATCAGTGAGTCTGCAGGAATCCACGAGCAGTACTTC,CAISESAGIHEQYF
TRBJ2-1,TRBV20-1,.,TRBD2,TGCAGTGCCGCGGGGGGGACAGTTGATTACAATGAGCAGTTCTTC,CSAAGGTVDYNEQFF
TRBJ2-7,TRBV27,many,TRBD1,TGTGCCAGCAGCCGGGACAGATACTACGAGCAGTACTTC,CASSRDRYYEQYF
TRBJ1-1,TRBV7-9,many,TRBD1,TGTGCCAGCAGCTTATGGACAGGACGAAACACTGAAGCTTTCTTT,CASSLWTGRNTEAFF
TRBJ2-7,TRBV20-1,few,.,TGCAGTGCTAGAATGGGATACGAGCAGTACTTC,CSARMGYEQYF
TRBJ2-1,TRBV20-1,few,.,TGCAGTGCTAGACGGTCCACAAGGGAGCAGTTCTTC,CSARRSTREQFF
TRBJ2-2,TRBV5-6,few,TRBD2,TGTGCCAGCAGCCTCATAAGCGGGGGGGCCGCCGGGGAGCTGTTTTTT,CASSLISGGAAGELFF
TRBJ2-3,TRBV29-1,.,.,TGCAGCGCCAATGGGGCTTACAGCACAGATACGCAGTATTTT,CSANGAYSTDTQYF
TRBJ1-1,TRBV6-5,many,.,TGTGCCAGCAGTTATGGTGATTGGGGGAACACTGAAGCTTTCTTT,CASSYGDWGNTEAFF
TRBJ2-5,TRBV4-2,many,TRBD2,TGTGCCAGCAGCCAACTAGCGGGGGGCGGAGAGACCCAGTACTTC,CASSQLAGGGETQYF
TRBJ1-1,TRBV27,many,.,TGTGCCAGCACCCCAAGGTGGGGCAGGGGCACTGAAGCTTTCTTT,CASTPRWGRGTEAFF
TRBJ2-3,TRBV6-2/TRBV6-3,medium-sized,.,TGTGCCAGCAGTTACTCGAGTGGGGCAGATACGCAGTATTTT,CASSYSSGADTQYF
TRBJ2-3,TRBV30,.,.,TGTGCCTGGACTCAGGCGGGTTCGGATACGCAGTATTTT,CAWTQAGSDTQYF
TRBJ2-3,TRBV29-1,few,.,TGCAGCGTTGTAATAGGTCCAGATACGCAGTATTTT,CSVVIGPDTQYF
TRBJ2-1,TRBV7-2,many,.,TGTGCCAGCTCCGGGGTGAAGGAGCAGTTCTTC,CASSGVKEQFF
TRBJ2-4,TRBV28,few,.,TGTGCCAGCAGTTCCTCCGGGACCCTGAGAAACATTCAGTACTTC,CASSSSGTLRNIQYF
TRBJ2-7,TRBV27,many,TRBD2,TGTGCCAGCAGCCCCAGGGCGGGGGGGCACCTCTACGAGCAGTACTTC,CASSPRAGGHLYEQYF
TRBJ1-2,TRBV20-1,few,.,TGCAGTGCTAGGGTGAGGCCTCATGGCTACACCTTC,CSARVRPHGYTF
TRBJ1-1,TRBV18,medium-sized,.,TGTGCCAGCTCACCACCCGCGGTTGGGGTTGAAGCTTTCTTT,CASSPPAVGVEAFF
TRBJ2-1,TRBV5-1,many,.,TGCGCCAGCAGCTTGGTGGGACACAATGAGCAGTTCTTC,CASSLVGHNEQFF
TRBJ2-4,TRBV29-1,.,.,TGCAGCGTTGAAAATAGGGGTACCAAAAACATTCAGTACTTC,CSVENRGTKNIQYF
TRBJ2-3,TRBV9,medium-sized,.,TGTGCCAGCAGCGTGGGGGGGGCCCGCACAGATACGCAGTATTTT,CASSVGGARTDTQYF
TRBJ2-7,TRBV9,.,.,TGTGCCAGCAGCGTCTTAAGAGGCGAGCAGTACTTC,CASSVLRGEQYF
TRBJ1-6,TRBV7-6,many,TRBD1,TGTGCCAGCAGCTTAGAGACAGGGGGAAACTCACCCCTCCACTTT,CASSLETGGNSPLHF
TRBJ2-5,TRBV2,.,.,TGTGCCAGCAGGGAACTCCGGGATTCAGAGACCCAGTACTTC,CASRELRDSETQYF
TRBJ1-1,TRBV4-2,many,TRBD1,TGTGCCAGCAGCCAAGGGGACAGGTTGGGGGAAGCTTTCTTT,CASSQGDRLGEAFF
TRBJ2-7,TRBV9,many,TRBD2,TGTGCCAGCAGCGTAGGGCGGGGGGCCCTCTACGAGCAGTACTTC,CASSVGRGALYEQYF
TRBJ2-7,TRBV7-9,few,TRBD1,TGTGCCAGCGGAGATAACAGGGGGAGGTACGAGCAGTACTTC,CASGDNRGRYEQYF
TRBJ2-7,TRBV28,few,.,TGTGCCAGCAGTTTACGCCGGTTGAGCCCTTACGAGCAGTACTTC,CASSLRRLSPYEQYF
TRBJ2-2,TRBV6-1,.,.,TGTGCCAGCAGTGAATACGTCGGGGTTTGGACAGAGAACACCGGGGAGCTGTTTTTT,CASSEYVGVWTENTGELFF
TRBJ2-1,TRBV6-2/TRBV6-3,many,.,TGTGCCAGCACCAAGGACCCCTACAATGAGCAGTTCTTC,CASTKDPYNEQFF
TRBJ2-5,TRBV7-2,.,.,TGTGCCAGCGGATCCACTAGACAAGAGACCCAGTACTTC,CASGSTRQETQYF